The 23 T cell receptor beta chains reported below all come from one sample, sequenced in a study of patients and donors after allogeneic stem cell transplantation. TCRdb recomputed calls from the RT-PCR reads with MiXCR, one row per CDR3 protein. The table has hundreds of thousands of distinct CDR3 sequences, more than 15% seen once. The sequenced material came from blood, either unsorted or a sorted T cell fraction (not recorded which). These receptors were taken from a human donor who was either an allogeneic HSCT recipient or a stem cell or donor lymphocyte infusion donor (not recorded which). It is not recorded whose cells these are; they may come from a transplant donor.

This clonotype was observed a few times. This chain connects TRBV7-2 to TRBJ2-3; 7 bases align to TRBD1. This CDR3 contains 15 residues. Per the germline V gene, CDR1 is SGHTA and CDR2 is FQGNSA. V was clipped by 2 bases and J by 4 bases; unmatched bases: 6. The DNA for the CDR3 is TGTGCCAGCAGCTTAAGGGGGCGAGGGGCAGATACGCAGTATTTT. It is translated as CASSLRGRGADTQYF.

In this sample, this clonotype turned up a few times. V and J are TRBV5-1 and TRBJ2-1; D might be TRBD2 (6 bases). V was cut by 0 bases and J by 14 bases, with 18 bases left in between. The CDR3 sequence is 14 residues long. The germline V gene has CDR1 SGHRS and CDR2 YFSETQ. The CDR3 loop is CASSLAWDSQAEFF. The CDR3 DNA is TGCGCCAGCAGCTTGGCCTGGGACTCCCAGGCGGAGTTCTTC. The full variable domain, in which reference TRBV5-1 and TRBJ2-1 provide the parts outside the CDR3, is KAGVTQTPRYLIKTRGQQVTLSCSPISGHRSVSWYQQTPGQGLQFLFEYFSETQRNKGNFPGRFSGRQFSNSRSEMNVSTLELGDSALYLCASSLAWDSQAEFFGPGTRLTVL.

This clonotype was detected only a few times. The rearrangement joins TRBV5-1 to TRBJ2-3, with 9 bases lining up with TRBD2. The CDR3 loop spans 16 amino acids. Germline-derived CDR1 and CDR2 are SGHRS and YFSETQ. The ends lost 4 bases at V and 1 base at J; junction bases unmatched: 7. The CDR3 is CASSGGPSGGTDTQYF. CDR3 coding DNA: TGCGCCAGCAGCGGGGGACCTAGCGGGGGCACAGATACGCAGTATTTT.

The chain employs TRBV7-9 and TRBJ2-5, with D tentatively TRBD2 (5 bases). Germline CDR1 and CDR2: SEHNR and FQNEAQ (reference sequence). The CDR3 is 14 amino acids. Deletions cut 2 bases from V and 9 bases from J, with 16 bases between. CDR3 coding DNA: TGTGCCAGCAGCTTAAGTAGGGTGAAGGGAGCCCAGTACTTC. Its translation is CASSLSRVKGAQYF.

The V call is TRBV20-1, the J call TRBJ2-5; 12 nucleotides align to TRBD1. This CDR3 region has 14 residues. CDR1 and CDR2 (germline): DFQATT, SNEGSKA (reference sequence). The V gene end was trimmed by 6 bases and the J gene end by 9 bases; junction bases not matched to a gene: 11. The CDR3 sequence: CSAIGTGGRVAQYF. Here the CDR3 DNA reads TGCAGTGCAATCGGGACAGGGGGCCGGGTTGCCCAGTACTTC.

Only a few counts were recorded for this clonotype. The chain links TRBV4-1 to TRBJ2-2; 13 positions agree with TRBD2. Germline loops: CDR1 MGHRA, CDR2 YSYEKL. The CDR3 is made up of 18 amino acids. Trimming removed 4 bases from V and 3 bases from J; junction bases left unmatched: 8. CDR3 sequence: CASSRDRLAGGYTGELFF. The CDR3 bases are TGCGCCAGCAGCCGAGACCGACTAGCGGGGGGATACACCGGGGAGCTGTTTTTT.

This chain joins TRBV7-3 and TRBJ2-3, with 8 positions matching TRBD2. CDR3 length: 16 amino acids. Germline-derived CDR1 and CDR2 are SGHTA and FQGTGA. V gave up 1 base and J gave up 2 bases; unmatched junction bases: 5. The CDR3 loop reads CASSLIAGGVTDTQYF. The CDR3 DNA reads as TGTGCCAGCAGCTTAATCGCCGGGGGGGTCACAGATACGCAGTATTTT.

The genes are TRBV5-5 and TRBJ1-5; D uncertain. Trimming pared 0 bases from V and 7 bases from J, leaving 8 bases between. The germline CDR1 and CDR2 sequences are SGHKS and YYEKEE (reference sequence). The CDR3 covers 13 residues. The CDR3 loop reads CASSLGPGQPQHF. CDR3 DNA: TGTGCCAGCAGCTTGGGCCCAGGCCAGCCCCAGCATTTT.

The CDR3 coding sequence is TGTGCCAGCAGTACGGCCGGGACAGGTGGGAAGGCCCAGTACTTC. It yields the protein CASSTAGTGGKAQYF. The chain is built from TRBV6-1 and TRBJ2-5; 8 bases are shared with TRBD1. Germline assignment: CDR1 MNHNS and CDR2 SASEGT. The CDR3 covers 15 residues. V lost 5 bases, J lost 9 bases, and 14 bases stayed unmatched.

V gene TRBV20-1 combines with J gene TRBJ2-7; a weak D match, TRBD2 (7 bases). CDR3 size: 13 residues. CDR1 is DFQATT, CDR2 SNEGSKA, per germline (reference sequence). Trimming shortened V by 8 bases and J by 7 bases, and 21 bases separated the two germline ends. CDR3 region: CSHKRGGAGEQYF. CDR3 DNA: TGCAGTCACAAAAGAGGGGGGGCCGGGGAGCAGTACTTC.

This clonotype was detected a few times. V and J are TRBV4-3 and TRBJ2-5, with D maybe TRBD2 (6 bases). The CDR3 consists of 14 residues. Trimming removed 0 bases from V and 7 bases from J, with 12 bases in between. Germline V gives CDR1 LGHNA, CDR2 YSLEER. The CDR3 region has the DNA TGCGCCAGCAGCCAAGATGAGTTCGGGGGGACCCAGTACTTC. Translating it yields CASSQDEFGGTQYF.

This chain connects TRBV6-1 to TRBJ1-2; D remains unclear. Trimming took 0 bases from V and 4 from J, leaving 15 bases between them. CDR3 length: 16 amino acids. Germline CDR1 reads MNHNS; CDR2 reads SASEGT. CDR3 nucleotide sequence: TGTGCCAGCAGTGAAGCCCCGGGAAGGCAAAGCTATGGCTACACCTTC. Translated, it gives CASSEAPGRQSYGYTF.

The chain is built from TRBV6-5 and TRBJ2-5; 16 nucleotides match TRBD2. V was clipped by 2 bases and J by 4 bases; unmatched bases: 7. The CDR3 runs to 18 residues. Germline-derived CDR1 and CDR2 are MNHEY and SVGAGI. The DNA of the CDR3 is TGTGCCAGCAGTTACGGGACTAGCGGGAGGGCCCTGAGAGAGACCCAGTACTTC. Amino acid sequence: CASSYGTSGRALRETQYF.

V and J are TRBV18 and TRBJ2-6, with D unclear. This CDR3 region has 14 residues. Germline V lookup: CDR1 KGHSH, CDR2 LQKENI. The V end was cut by 4 bases, the J end by 2 bases, with 6 bases between. CDR3 bases: TGTGCCAGCTCACTTCGTACTGGGGCCAACGTCCTGACTTTC. This gives the protein CASSLRTGANVLTF.

This sequence joins TRBV27 and TRBJ1-3; 7 nucleotides match TRBD1. The CDR3 runs 15 residues. V lost 0 bases and J lost 3; bases outside the gene matches: 2. The germline V gene has CDR1 MNHEY and CDR2 SMNVEV (reference sequence). CDR3 region: CASSLSRGLGNTIYF. CDR3 in DNA: TGTGCCAGCAGTTTATCTAGGGGGCTTGGAAACACCATATATTTT.

The chain is built from TRBV5-1 and TRBJ1-5; D uncertain. Trimming left V 7 bases short and J 0 bases short, with 8 bases between. The germline gives CDR1 SGHRS, CDR2 YFSETQ. This CDR3 comprises 13 residues. In nucleotides, the CDR3 is TGCGCCAGCTTGGCCGGTAGCAATCAGCCCCAGCATTTT. This translates into CASLAGSNQPQHF.

The chain employs TRBV20-1 and TRBJ1-5; tentatively, D is TRBD1 (5 bases). V lost 1 base, J lost 2 bases, and 6 bases lay in between. This CDR3 spans 13 amino acids. CDR1 and CDR2 (germline): DFQATT, SNEGSKA (reference sequence). The CDR3 sequence: CSARVGGNQPQHF. CDR3 DNA sequence: TGCAGTGCTAGAGTAGGGGGCAATCAGCCCCAGCATTTT.

The sample holds one count of this clonotype. The chain links TRBV14 to TRBJ2-3, with TRBD2 identical over 10 bases. With V trimmed by 4 bases and J by 5 bases, 12 bases remained unmatched. The CDR3 has 17 amino acids. Germline lookup yields CDR1 SGHDN and CDR2 FVKESK. Written as DNA, the CDR3 is TGTGCCAGCAGCCGGACTAGCGGAGCCCCTGTTGGAGATACGCAGTATTTT. Residues: CASSRTSGAPVGDTQYF.

The genes are TRBV4-2 and TRBJ2-7; D unclear. Trimming took off 0 bases at V and 2 bases at J, with 11 bases between the two ends. The CDR3 contains 15 residues. Germline-derived CDR1 and CDR2 are LGHNA and YNFKEQ. The CDR3 loop reads CASSQDQDRAYEQYF. The CDR3 coding sequence is TGTGCCAGCAGCCAAGATCAGGACCGAGCCTACGAGCAGTACTTC.

This clonotype showed up just a few times. The gene calls are TRBV20-1 and TRBJ2-7; 8 positions agree with TRBD2. The CDR3 contains 16 residues. V was clipped by 0 bases and J by 3 bases; unmatched bases: 10. Germline CDR1 and CDR2: DFQATT and SNEGSKA (reference sequence). In DNA, the CDR3 is TGCAGTGCTAGAGATCAAACTAGCGGAGTCCGCTACGAGCAGTACTTC. Protein: CSARDQTSGVRYEQYF.

The chain employs TRBV24-1 and TRBJ1-2, with TRBD1 matching 9 bases. The CDR3 extends over 17 amino acids. Germline loops: CDR1 KGHDR, CDR2 SFDVKD. V lost 3 bases and J lost 2; bases outside the gene matches: 9. The CDR3 region is CATSDATRDRENYGYTF. CDR3 coding DNA: TGTGCCACCAGTGATGCTACCCGGGACAGGGAAAACTATGGCTACACCTTC.

The chain uses TRBV3-1 and TRBJ2-1; D gene ambiguous. The germline gives CDR1 LGHDT, CDR2 YNNKEL (reference sequence). Trimming stripped 4 bases from V and 12 bases from J, with 13 bases between. There are 12 residues in the CDR3. The CDR3 coding sequence is TGTGCCAGCAGCCCCGGGCCCAGGAGGCAGTTCTTC. Translated: CASSPGPRRQFF.

V and J are TRBV5-6 and TRBJ2-7; D is ambiguous. V dropped 1 base and J dropped 5 bases, with 13 bases sitting between them. Germline V CDR1 and CDR2: SGHDT, YYEEEE. The CDR3 is 14 residues long. The CDR3 sequence: CASSLSARSHEQYF. The CDR3 nucleotides are TGTGCCAGCAGCTTGTCGGCCAGGTCCCACGAGCAGTACTTC.